The 5 T cell receptor beta chains presented below share a single source sample, sequenced in a study of T cell repertoires in cytomegalovirus infection. Via MiXCR, TCRdb re-called the reads, giving one row per CDR3 protein. The sample consists of 550,000 to 850,000 distinct CDR3 sequences, around 32% of them appearing once. Antigens for these TCRs are unknown. Sequences were derived from cultured PBMCs, sampled from culture after CMV antigen stimulation. The receptors here all came from a human donor in good health (CMV status not recorded). Some clones in this sample may be carry-over from other donors' samples.

This clonotype was found many times. The V and J genes are TRBV7-2 and TRBJ1-2, with unresolved D. This CDR3 region has 15 residues. Trimming shortened V by 5 bases and J by 2 bases, and 15 bases separated the two germline ends. The germline V gene has CDR1 SGHTA and CDR2 FQGNSA. The DNA for the CDR3 is TGTGCCAGCAGCCTGGGTGGTTTGGCAAACTATGGCTACACCTTC. Protein product: CASSLGGLANYGYTF.

The V call is TRBV11-2, the J call TRBJ2-1; unclear D gene. Germline V gives CDR1 SGHAT, CDR2 FQNNGV. Trimming removed 2 bases from V and 9 bases from J, with 26 bases in between. The CDR3 runs to 18 residues. The CDR3 loop reads CASSLTTMSLRGAPEQFF. CDR3 sequence (DNA): TGTGCCAGCAGCTTAACCACAATGAGCCTCCGCGGTGCCCCTGAGCAGTTCTTC.

The gene calls are TRBV5-1 and TRBJ2-2; D is undetermined. This CDR3 is built from 15 residues. The V end was cut by 1 base, the J end by 1 base, with 8 bases between. From germline, CDR1 is SGHRS and CDR2 YFSETQ. The CDR3 sequence is CASSLLERNTGELFF. DNA for the CDR3: TGCGCCAGCAGCTTGCTAGAACGGAACACCGGGGAGCTGTTTTTT. Full variable domain (remainder filled in from reference TRBV5-1 and TRBJ2-2): KAGVTQTPRYLIKTRGQQVTLSCSPISGHRSVSWYQQTPGQGLQFLFEYFSETQRNKGNFPGRFSGRQFSNSRSEMNVSTLELGDSALYLCASSLLERNTGELFFGEGSRLTVL.

The chain carries TRBV2 and TRBJ1-4; D might be TRBD1 (6 bases). The CDR3 contains 14 residues. Per the germline V gene, CDR1 is SNHLY and CDR2 is FYNNEI. V was trimmed by 8 bases and J by 5 bases, leaving 15 bases between them. The CDR3 protein is CASLTGQANEKLFF. The CDR3 region has the DNA TGTGCCAGCCTCACGGGACAAGCGAATGAAAAACTGTTTTTT.

CDR3 region: CASTLGQVGSQPQHF. In DNA form, the CDR3 reads TGTGCCAGCACCCTAGGACAGGTTGGTAGTCAGCCCCAGCATTTT. The chain has TRBV6-1 and TRBJ1-5; TRBD1 aligns across 7 bases. Germline trimming cut 7 bases from V and 6 bases from J; bases unmatched to any gene: 12. CDR3 size: 15 residues. Germline CDR1 reads MNHNS; CDR2 reads SASEGT.